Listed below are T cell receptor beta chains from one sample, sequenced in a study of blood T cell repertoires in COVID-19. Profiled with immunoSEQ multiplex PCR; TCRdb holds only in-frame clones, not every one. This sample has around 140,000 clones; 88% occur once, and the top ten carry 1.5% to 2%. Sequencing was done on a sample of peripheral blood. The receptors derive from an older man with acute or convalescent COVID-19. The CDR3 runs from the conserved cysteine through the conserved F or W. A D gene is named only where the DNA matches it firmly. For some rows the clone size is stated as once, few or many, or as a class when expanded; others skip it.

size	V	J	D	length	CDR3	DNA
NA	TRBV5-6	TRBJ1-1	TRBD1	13	CASSWTGGGKAFF	TGTGCCAGCAGCTGGACAGGGGGCGGGAAAGCTTTCTTT
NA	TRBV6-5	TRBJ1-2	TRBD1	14	CASSSGQANYGYTF	TGTGCCAGCAGTTCAGGACAGGCTAACTATGGCTACACCTTC
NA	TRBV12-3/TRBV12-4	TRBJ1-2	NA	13	CASSLVQGYGYTF	TGTGCCAGCAGTTTAGTACAGGGTTATGGCTACACCTTC
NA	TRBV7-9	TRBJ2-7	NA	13	CASSLAGGYEQYF	TGTGCCAGCAGCTTAGCAGGGGGCTACGAGCAGTACTTC
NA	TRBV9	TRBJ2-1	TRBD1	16	CASSGYLGQGYNEQFF	TGTGCCAGCAGCGGGTATTTGGGACAGGGCTACAATGAGCAGTTCTTC
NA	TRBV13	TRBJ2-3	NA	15	CASSLGQGMGNTQYF	TGTGCCAGCAGCTTAGGGCAGGGGATGGGGAATACGCAGTATTTT
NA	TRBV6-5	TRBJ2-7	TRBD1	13	CASTGQGTYEQYF	TGTGCCAGCACCGGACAGGGGACCTACGAGCAGTACTTC
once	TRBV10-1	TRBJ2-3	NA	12	CASSAHSDTQYF	TGCGCCAGCAGCGCGCATTCAGATACGCAGTATTTT
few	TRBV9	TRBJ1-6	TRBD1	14	CASSPTGDLRPLHF	TGTGCCAGCAGCCCGACAGGGGACCTTAGACCCCTCCACTTT
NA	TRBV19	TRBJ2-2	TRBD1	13	CASSDRGAGELFF	TGTGCCAGTAGTGACAGGGGGGCCGGGGAGCTGTTTTTT
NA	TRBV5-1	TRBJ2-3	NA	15	CASSRQVSSTDTQYF	TGCGCCAGCAGCAGACAGGTCTCTAGCACAGATACGCAGTATTTT
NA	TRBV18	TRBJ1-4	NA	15	CASSPLGARDEKLFF	TGTGCCAGCTCACCCCTGGGGGCTAGGGATGAAAAACTGTTTTTT
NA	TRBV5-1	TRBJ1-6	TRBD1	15	CASSLEDRGRSPLHF	TGCGCCAGCAGCTTGGAGGACAGGGGGCGTTCACCCCTCCACTTT
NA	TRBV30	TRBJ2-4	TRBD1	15	CAWRIWGGTGNIQYF	TGTGCCTGGAGAATATGGGGGGGGACAGGGAACATTCAGTACTTC
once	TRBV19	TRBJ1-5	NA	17	CASSKRGWGVNNQPQHF	TGTGCCAGTAGTAAACGGGGTTGGGGGGTGAACAATCAGCCCCAGCATTTT
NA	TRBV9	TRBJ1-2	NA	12	CASSQAAGGYTF	TGTGCCAGCAGTCAAGCCGCAGGGGGCTACACCTTC
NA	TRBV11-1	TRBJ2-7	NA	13	CASSRVSEGEQYF	TGTGCCAGCAGCCGTGTCTCCGAGGGCGAGCAGTACTTC
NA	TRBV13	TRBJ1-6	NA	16	CASSLDRAKYNSPLHF	TGTGCCAGCAGCTTAGACAGGGCGAAATATAATTCACCCCTCCACTTT
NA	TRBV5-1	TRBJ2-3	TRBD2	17	CASSWGSLAGVTDTQYF	TGCGCCAGCAGCTGGGGGAGCCTAGCGGGGGTCACAGATACGCAGTATTTT
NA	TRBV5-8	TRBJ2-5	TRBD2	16	CASSLLTSGGEQTQYF	TGTGCCAGCAGCTTGTTGACTAGCGGGGGGGAACAGACCCAGTACTTC
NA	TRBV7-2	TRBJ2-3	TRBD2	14	CASSLSGGTDTQYF	TGTGCCAGCAGCCTGAGCGGGGGCACAGATACGCAGTATTTT
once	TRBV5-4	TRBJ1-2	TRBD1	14	CASSRDSLYYGYTF	TGTGCCAGCAGCCGGGACAGTCTCTACTATGGCTACACCTTC
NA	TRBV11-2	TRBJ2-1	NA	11	CASSLGGEQFF	TGTGCCAGCAGCTTGGGAGGTGAGCAGTTCTTC
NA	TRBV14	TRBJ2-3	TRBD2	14	CASSRRTSSDTQYF	TGTGCCAGCAGCCGTCGGACTAGTTCAGATACGCAGTATTTT
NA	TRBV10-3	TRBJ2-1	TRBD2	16	CAISEVGLARESGGFF	TGTGCCATCAGTGAAGTAGGACTAGCGCGCGAAAGCGGGGGGTTCTTC
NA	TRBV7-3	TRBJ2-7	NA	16	CASSPLGAGVSYEQYF	TGTGCCAGCAGCCCCCTGGGGGCGGGAGTTTCCTACGAGCAGTACTTC
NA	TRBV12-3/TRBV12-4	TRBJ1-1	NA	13	CASSVTINTEAFF	TGTGCCAGCAGTGTGACAATTAACACTGAAGCTTTCTTT
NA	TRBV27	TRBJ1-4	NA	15	CASSLYDSTRGKLFF	TGTGCCAGCAGTTTATATGACAGTACCCGTGGAAAACTGTTTTTT
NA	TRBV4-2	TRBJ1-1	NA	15	CASSQEAGWNAEAFF	TGTGCCAGCAGCCAAGAAGCGGGGTGGAACGCTGAAGCTTTCTTT
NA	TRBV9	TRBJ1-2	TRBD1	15	CASSVQGGSLYGYTF	TGTGCCAGCAGCGTTCAAGGGGGCTCCCTCTATGGCTACACCTTC
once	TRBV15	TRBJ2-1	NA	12	CATSEQGYEQFF	TGTGCCACCAGCGAACAGGGCTATGAGCAGTTCTTC
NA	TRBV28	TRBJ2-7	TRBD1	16	CASNFRQGAGGSEQYF	TGTGCCAGCAATTTCCGACAGGGGGCCGGGGGGAGCGAGCAGTACTTC
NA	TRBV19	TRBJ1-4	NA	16	CASRKTGDSPQEKLFF	TGTGCCAGTAGAAAGACCGGAGACAGTCCCCAAGAAAAACTGTTTTTT
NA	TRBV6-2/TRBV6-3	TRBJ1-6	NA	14	CASTPGLNNSPLHF	TGTGCCAGCACCCCGGGACTGAATAATTCACCCCTCCACTTT
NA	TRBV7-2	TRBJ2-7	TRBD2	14	CASSLDPSGGEQYF	TGTGCCAGCAGCTTAGATCCCTCGGGGGGCGAGCAGTACTTC
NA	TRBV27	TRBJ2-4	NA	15	CASSRLGEAKNIQYF	TGTGCCAGCAGCCGGCTCGGGGAAGCCAAAAACATTCAGTACTTC
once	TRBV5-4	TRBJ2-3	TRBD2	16	CASSLRVAGGPDTQYF	TGTGCCAGCAGCTTGAGGGTAGCGGGGGGGCCGGATACGCAGTATTTT
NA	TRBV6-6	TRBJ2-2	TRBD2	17	CASSRTSGRAGTGELFF	TGTGCCAGCAGTCGGACTAGCGGGAGAGCGGGCACCGGGGAGCTGTTTTTT
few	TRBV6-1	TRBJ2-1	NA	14	CASSEVEGYNEQFF	TGTGCCAGCAGTGAAGTCGAGGGCTACAATGAGCAGTTCTTC
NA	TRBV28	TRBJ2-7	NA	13	CASSLTRAYEQYF	TGTGCCAGCAGTTTAACCAGGGCCTACGAGCAGTACTTC
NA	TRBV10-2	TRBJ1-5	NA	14	CASSESSVNQPQHF	TGCGCCAGCAGTGAGTCATCGGTGAATCAGCCCCAGCATTTT
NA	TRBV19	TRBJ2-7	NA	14	CASSISTGSYEQYF	TGTGCCAGTAGTATATCCACAGGGTCCTACGAGCAGTACTTC
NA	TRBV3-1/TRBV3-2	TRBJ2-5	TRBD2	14	CASSQGLAMETQYF	TGTGCCAGCAGCCAAGGACTAGCGATGGAGACCCAGTACTTC
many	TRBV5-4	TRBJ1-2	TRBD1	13	CASSRDSNYGYTF	TGTGCCAGCAGCCGGGACAGCAACTATGGCTACACCTTC
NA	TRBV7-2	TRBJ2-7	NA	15	CASSYLGQTSYEQYF	TGTGCCAGCAGCTACCTCGGACAGACCTCCTACGAGCAGTACTTC
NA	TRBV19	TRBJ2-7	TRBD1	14	CASSRGQVPYEQYF	TGTGCCAGTAGTAGAGGACAGGTTCCCTACGAGCAGTACTTC
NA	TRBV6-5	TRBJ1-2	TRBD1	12	CASSRQGYGYTF	TGTGCCAGCAGCCGACAGGGCTATGGCTACACCTTC
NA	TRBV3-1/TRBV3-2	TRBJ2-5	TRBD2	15	CASSGLAGLQETQYF	TGTGCCAGCAGTGGACTAGCGGGCCTCCAAGAGACCCAGTACTTC
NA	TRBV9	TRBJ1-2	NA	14	CASSVRAGEGGYTF	TGTGCCAGCAGCGTAAGAGCAGGGGAAGGCGGCTACACCTTC
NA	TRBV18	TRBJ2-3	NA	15	CASFPGHANTDTQYF	TGTGCCAGCTTCCCGGGACATGCGAACACCGATACGCAGTATTTT
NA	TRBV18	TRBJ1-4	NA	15	CASSPSTQGVEKLFF	TGTGCCAGCTCACCATCTACACAGGGCGTCGAAAAACTGTTTTTT